These 24 T cell receptor beta chains originate from one sample sequenced in a study of cytomegalovirus exposure and HLA in healthy donors. Primers: 60 Vbeta forward and 13 Jbeta reverse. Sequencing was performed with immunoSEQ multiplex PCR; in TCRdb, only in-frame clones are kept and a portion is missing. Altogether some 90,000 clones are present, under 85% being singletons, with the ten largest covering over 12%. The sample comprised PBMCs. These TCRs come from a woman in her 70s in good health and CMV-seropositive.

V usage is TRBV7-6 and J usage is TRBJ1-3, with TRBD1 identical over 9 bases. Trimming at V came to 3 bases and at J to 0 bases, leaving 3 bases not matched to a gene. CDR1 and CDR2 from the germline V gene are SGHVS and FNYEAQ. The CDR3 is made up of 16 amino acids. This CDR3 is CASSFGTGSSGNTIYF. The DNA of the CDR3 is TGTGCCAGCAGCTTTGGGACAGGGTCCTCTGGAAACACCATATATTTT.

V is TRBV7-8 and J is TRBJ2-1; 7 bases are a match to TRBD1. CDR1 and CDR2 (germline): SGHVS, FQNEAQ. The V and J ends lost 2 bases and 7 bases, in that order; junction bases with no gene match: 11. CDR3 length equals 16 residues. This CDR3 is CASSLTPAGGNNEQFF. The CDR3 DNA follows: TGTGCCAGCAGCTTAACTCCGGCAGGGGGAAATAATGAGCAGTTCTTC. Variable domain in full (rest from reference TRBV7-8 and TRBJ2-1): GAGVSQSPRYKVAKRGQDVALRCDPISGHVSLFWYQQALGQGPEFLTYFQNEAQLDKSGLPSDRFFAERPEGSVSTLKIQRTQQEDSAVYLCASSLTPAGGNNEQFFGPGTRLTVL.

The chain has TRBV6-5 and TRBJ1-2; 8 bases map to TRBD1. CDR3 size: 13 residues. From germline, CDR1 is MNHEY and CDR2 SVGAGI. After removal of 5 bases from V and 8 bases from J, the junction contained 7 bases not matched to a gene. The CDR3 here is CASSDQGARGYTF. The DNA for the CDR3 is TGTGCCAGCAGTGACCAGGGGGCGCGAGGCTACACCTTC.

The chain links TRBV13 to TRBJ2-7; 8 bases are shared with TRBD2. V dropped 3 bases and J dropped 2; count of bases not matched to a gene: 3. Per the germline V gene, CDR1 is PRHDT and CDR2 is FYEKMQ (reference sequence). This CDR3 has 14 amino acids. The CDR3 region has the DNA TGTGCCAGCAGCTTCAGCGGGAGACCCTACGAGCAGTACTTC. It yields the protein CASSFSGRPYEQYF.

The rearrangement links TRBV28 to TRBJ1-1; D gene ambiguous. The V and J ends lost 5 bases and 0 bases respectively, with 16 bases between them. Germline loops: CDR1 MDHEN, CDR2 SYDVKM. This CDR3 region has 16 residues. This CDR3 is CASSAMGGSMNTEAFF. CDR3 coding DNA: TGTGCCAGCAGTGCAATGGGAGGGTCTATGAACACTGAAGCTTTCTTT.

DNA of the CDR3: TGTGCCAGCAGCCAAGATCAGGTCAGGGCGATTAATGAAAAACTGTTTTTT. Translation: CASSQDQVRAINEKLFF. The chain is built from TRBV4-2 and TRBJ1-4; the D gene is possibly TRBD1 (5 bases). Trimming left V 0 bases short and J 4 bases short, with 15 bases between. The CDR3 length is 17 residues. Germline CDR1 and CDR2: LGHNA and YNFKEQ.

The chain is built from TRBV4-3 and TRBJ2-7, with D maybe TRBD1 (5 bases). The CDR3 is 15 amino acids. Germline values: CDR1 LGHNA, CDR2 YSLEER. The ends were cut back, 3 bases at V and 3 bases at J, with 15 bases in the middle. The CDR3 nucleotides are TGCGCCAGCAGCCAGACAGTCAACCGGAACTACGAGCAGTACTTC. This sequence encodes CASSQTVNRNYEQYF.

The rearrangement joins TRBV10-2 to TRBJ2-7; TRBD1 matches at 7 bases. Germline assignment: CDR1 WSHSY and CDR2 SAAADI. V was pared by 10 bases and J by 4 bases, with 7 bases of the junction left unmatched. The CDR3 covers 12 residues. CDR3 DNA: TGCGCCACCTCGATGGACAGGTACGAGCAGTACTTC. Translated: CATSMDRYEQYF.

The V and J genes are TRBV9 and TRBJ2-3; D is possibly TRBD2 (5 bases). Germline V lookup: CDR1 SGDLS, CDR2 YYNGEE. V shed 4 bases and J shed 3 bases, with 30 bases lying between them. This CDR3 contains 20 residues. CDR3 coding DNA: TGTGCCAGCAGCCCTCACCCGGCGGGTCTCGGATCTCGATATACAGATACGCAGTATTTT. Residues: CASSPHPAGLGSRYTDTQYF.

This chain links TRBV28 with TRBJ2-5; 9 bases agree with TRBD1. From germline, CDR1 is MDHEN and CDR2 SYDVKM. J lost 2 bases, V lost 5 bases, and 9 bases had no gene match. The CDR3 covers 16 residues. The CDR3 DNA reads TGTGCCAGCAGTGGAACCGGGACAGGGCATCAAGAGACCCAGTACTTC. Its protein is CASSGTGTGHQETQYF.

V gene TRBV5-5 combines with J gene TRBJ1-4, with 7 bases lining up with TRBD1. Trimming cost V 5 bases and J 4 bases; bases outside gene matches: 2. CDR3 size: 13 residues. CDR1 is SGHKS and CDR2 is YYEKEE in the germline V gene (reference sequence). This CDR3 is CASRGQNNEKLFF. CDR3 DNA sequence: TGTGCCAGCAGGGGACAGAATAATGAAAAACTGTTTTTT.

The V gene is TRBV18, the J gene TRBJ2-7, with D perhaps matching TRBD2 (5 bases). Trimming took off 0 bases at V and 2 bases at J, with 11 bases between the two ends. Germline CDR1 reads KGHSH; CDR2 reads LQKENI. The CDR3 is made up of 15 amino acids. CDR3 loop: CASSPPAGAAYEQYF. The CDR3 region has the DNA TGTGCCAGCTCACCACCTGCGGGTGCGGCCTACGAGCAGTACTTC. Full variable domain (outside the CDR3, taken from reference TRBV18 and TRBJ2-7): NAGVMQNPRHLVRRRGQEARLRCSPMKGHSHVYWYRQLPEEGLKFMVYLQKENIIDESGMPKERFSAEFPKEGPSILRIQQVVRGDSAAYFCASSPPAGAAYEQYFGPGTRLTVT.

The J gene is TRBJ2-1, the V gene TRBV27; 7 positions match TRBD2. CDR1 MNHEY and CDR2 SMNVEV come from the germline V gene (reference sequence). The CDR3 loop spans 17 amino acids. V gave up 4 bases and J gave up 0 bases; unmatched junction bases: 9. The CDR3 DNA reads TGTGCCAGCAGTTCAATACCGGGGGGACGCTCCTACAATGAGCAGTTCTTC. As protein: CASSSIPGGRSYNEQFF.

The chain has TRBV27 and TRBJ2-7, with 9 bases fitting TRBD1. The length of the CDR3 is 14 residues. V dropped 6 bases and J dropped 4; count of bases not matched to a gene: 7. CDR1 is MNHEY, CDR2 SMNVEV, per germline (reference sequence). CDR3: CASRGTGSYYEQYF. In nucleotides, the CDR3 is TGTGCCAGCAGGGGGACAGGGAGCTATTACGAGCAGTACTTC.

The V call is TRBV5-6, the J call TRBJ2-7; D gene uncertain. CDR1 and CDR2 (germline): SGHDT, YYEEEE. V was clipped by 2 bases and J by 5 bases, with 20 bases between them. CDR3 length equals 16 residues. CDR3 in amino acids: CASSFILTKNLNEQYF. CDR3 in DNA: TGTGCCAGCAGCTTTATTCTCACTAAAAATCTCAACGAGCAGTACTTC.

With regard to this clone: The junction departs from germline at one end; a sequencing error may be responsible. This sequence joins TRBV7-7 and TRBJ2-3; D is possibly TRBD1 (5 bases). Germline V gives CDR1 SSHAT, CDR2 FNYEAQ (reference sequence). The CDR3 runs to 16 residues. CDR3 in amino acids: CASSPQLPGLTDTQYF. The CDR3 region has the DNA TGTGCTAGCAGCCCCCAGTTGCCAGGGCTCACAGATACGCAGTATTTT.

The rearrangement uses TRBV28 and TRBJ1-1; D not resolved. Trimming shortened V by 2 bases and J by 0 bases, and 7 bases separated the two germline ends. The CDR3 is made up of 14 amino acids. CDR1 is MDHEN and CDR2 is SYDVKM in the germline V gene. CDR3 DNA: TGTGCCAGCAGTTTAGCAGGCGTGAACACTGAAGCTTTCTTT. Translation: CASSLAGVNTEAFF.

This clone was recorded only once. The rearrangement uses TRBV4-3 and TRBJ1-4, with 8 bases fitting TRBD1. CDR1 and CDR2 (germline): LGHNA, YSLEER. After removal of 2 bases from V and 6 bases from J, the junction contained 5 bases not matched to a gene. The CDR3 runs 15 residues. CDR3 in amino acids: CASSQNQGAYEKLFF. For the CDR3, the DNA is TGCGCCAGCAGCCAAAATCAGGGGGCTTATGAAAAACTGTTTTTT.

V usage is TRBV5-6 and J usage is TRBJ2-3; 8 bases align to TRBD2. The CDR3 runs to 18 residues. Germline V lookup: CDR1 SGHDT, CDR2 YYEEEE. Trimming took 0 bases from V and 0 from J; bases not matched to a gene: 9. The DNA of the CDR3 is TGTGCCAGCAGCTTGGCCAATCGGCTAGCGGGTAGCACAGATACGCAGTATTTT. This codes for CASSLANRLAGSTDTQYF.

The chain is built from TRBV2 and TRBJ2-7, with D perhaps matching TRBD1 (6 bases). V shed 7 bases and J shed 3 bases, with 16 bases lying between them. Germline assignment: CDR1 SNHLY and CDR2 FYNNEI. CDR3 size: 14 residues. CDR3 sequence: CASNGRGRIYEQYF. In DNA form, the CDR3 reads TGTGCCAGCAATGGCAGGGGAAGGATCTACGAGCAGTACTTC.

The rearrangement uses TRBV7-3 and TRBJ1-6; D remains ambiguous. Looked up from germline, CDR1 is SGHTA and CDR2 is FQGTGA. The CDR3 runs 16 residues. Trimming shortened V by 0 bases and J by 7 bases, and 13 bases separated the two germline ends. Here the CDR3 DNA reads TGTGCCAGCAGCTTAACTCCCGCAGGTGAAAATTCACCCCTCCACTTT. Its translation: CASSLTPAGENSPLHF.

This rearrangement joins TRBV6-1 to TRBJ1-2; a possible D gene is TRBD1 (5 bases). The V gene lost 6 bases and the J gene lost 0 bases, with 11 bases spanning the gap. The CDR3 loop spans 14 amino acids. From germline, CDR1 is MNHNS and CDR2 SASEGT. This chain's CDR3 is CASRKIQANYGYTF. The CDR3 nucleotides read TGTGCCAGCAGGAAGATACAGGCTAACTATGGCTACACCTTC.

Note on this clone: Other nucleotide sequences from this sample produce the same CDR3. CDR3 sequence reads: CAISESQGNSPLHF. The CDR3 bases are TGTGCCATCAGTGAGTCTCAGGGGAATTCACCCCTCCACTTT. V gene TRBV10-3 combines with J gene TRBJ1-6; D might be TRBD1 (6 bases). Trimming shortened V by 0 bases and J by 7 bases, and 7 bases separated the two germline ends. Germline V CDR1 and CDR2: ENHRY, SYGVKD. The length of the CDR3 is 14 residues.

V usage is TRBV7-3 and J usage is TRBJ1-2; D perhaps matches TRBD1 (5 bases). Trimming took 5 bases from V and 7 from J, leaving 14 bases between them. CDR1 and CDR2 (germline): SGHTA, FQGTGA. The CDR3 is 13 amino acids. In DNA, the CDR3 is TGTGCCAGCAGCCTCGGGGGGTTCGGTGGCTACACCTTC. Translated, it gives CASSLGGFGGYTF. Full variable domain (outside the CDR3, taken from reference TRBV7-3 and TRBJ1-2): GAGVSQTPSNKVTEKGKYVELRCDPISGHTALYWYRQSLGQGPEFLIYFQGTGAADDSGLPNDRFFAVRPEGSVSTLKIQRTERGDSAVYLCASSLGGFGGYTFGSGTRLTVV.